The rows below give T cell receptor beta chains drawn from one sample of a study of PD-L1 blockade in urothelial cancer. Some clones are missing from TCRdb's copy, which holds only in-frame ones; the method was immunoSEQ multiplex PCR. The repertoire holds around 41,000 clones, with more than 70% as singletons. Sequencing used PBMCs, obtained around atezolizumab (anti-PD-L1) treatment. The source is a woman aged 55 to 70 with urothelial cancer. Each CDR3 is given with its conserved first and last residue. The order of the fields is J gene, D gene, clone size, V gene, CDR3 protein, CDR3 DNA. A D gene is named only where the DNA matches it firmly. A row's size may be missing; if present it is once, few, many or a size class.

J: TRBJ2-5; D: NA; size: NA; V: TRBV5-4; CDR3: CASSLIGGSGETQYF; DNA: TGTGCCAGCAGCTTGATTGGCGGCTCGGGGGAGACCCAGTACTTC
J: TRBJ2-7; D: NA; size: once; V: TRBV7-9; CDR3: CASSLGGDAYEQYF; DNA: TGTGCCAGCAGCTTAGGGGGGGACGCCTACGAGCAGTACTTC
J: TRBJ1-4; D: NA; size: NA; V: TRBV29-1; CDR3: CSVLEEKLFF; DNA: TGCAGCGTCCTGGAGGAAAAACTGTTTTTT
J: TRBJ2-1; D: NA; size: NA; V: TRBV7-3; CDR3: CASGNSINNEQFF; DNA: TGTGCCAGCGGCAATTCGATCAACAATGAGCAGTTCTTC
J: TRBJ2-2; D: TRBD1; size: NA; V: TRBV29-1; CDR3: CSVTGGSKPNTGELFF; DNA: TGCAGCGTTACAGGGGGCTCTAAACCGAACACCGGGGAGCTGTTTTTT
J: TRBJ2-1; D: TRBD2; size: NA; V: TRBV28; CDR3: CASSSLTSGRFYNEQFF; DNA: TGTGCCAGCAGTTCGCTGACTAGCGGGAGGTTCTACAATGAGCAGTTCTTC
J: TRBJ2-7; D: NA; size: NA; V: TRBV10-3; CDR3: CATRTPNYEQYF; DNA: TGTGCCACACGGACACCGAACTACGAGCAGTACTTC
J: TRBJ2-4; D: NA; size: NA; V: TRBV19; CDR3: CASSTAGLRNIQYF; DNA: TGTGCCAGTAGTACCGCGGGGCTAAGAAACATTCAGTACTTC
J: TRBJ1-6; D: NA; size: NA; V: TRBV7-2; CDR3: CASSVPGSLSPLHF; DNA: TGTGCCAGCAGCGTCCCCGGGAGTCTTTCACCCCTCCACTTT
J: TRBJ2-7; D: TRBD2; size: NA; V: TRBV5-4; CDR3: CASSTGLGPYEQYF; DNA: TGTGCCAGCAGCACGGGACTAGGCCCCTACGAGCAGTACTTC
J: TRBJ1-2; D: NA; size: NA; V: TRBV7-9; CDR3: CASSPLGGGYTF; DNA: TGTGCCAGCAGCCCGCTTGGAGGGGGCTACACCTTC
J: TRBJ1-4; D: NA; size: NA; V: TRBV7-6; CDR3: CASSPQGRATNEKLFF; DNA: TGTGCCAGCAGCCCCCAGGGGCGGGCAACTAATGAAAAACTGTTTTTT
J: TRBJ1-3; D: NA; size: NA; V: TRBV4-1; CDR3: CASSQLSGNTIYF; DNA: TGCGCCAGCAGCCAACTCTCTGGAAACACCATATATTTT
J: TRBJ2-2; D: NA; size: NA; V: TRBV10-3; CDR3: CAISESELGELFF; DNA: TGTGCCATCAGTGAGTCCGAGTTGGGGGAGCTGTTTTTT
J: TRBJ2-4; D: NA; size: NA; V: TRBV10-1; CDR3: CASSEPHRNLAKNIQYF; DNA: TGCGCCAGCAGTGAGCCCCACAGGAATCTAGCCAAAAACATTCAGTACTTC
J: TRBJ2-3; D: NA; size: NA; V: TRBV12-1; CDR3: CASSRGGSTDTQYF; DNA: TGTGCCAGCAGCCGGGGTGGGAGCACAGATACGCAGTATTTT
J: TRBJ2-2; D: NA; size: NA; V: TRBV27; CDR3: CASTRGPLNTGELFF; DNA: TGTGCCAGCACCAGGGGACCTCTGAACACCGGGGAGCTGTTTTTT
J: TRBJ2-3; D: NA; size: NA; V: TRBV10-3; CDR3: CAIIRGEGTDTQYF; DNA: TGTGCCATCATAAGGGGCGAAGGCACAGATACGCAGTATTTT
J: TRBJ2-1; D: TRBD2; size: NA; V: TRBV15; CDR3: CATSSKGLAGTEQFF; DNA: TGTGCCACCAGCAGCAAAGGACTAGCGGGAACCGAGCAGTTCTTC
J: TRBJ1-2; D: TRBD1; size: NA; V: TRBV28; CDR3: CASLRGDRAYGYTF; DNA: TGTGCCAGCCTAAGGGGGGACAGGGCTTATGGCTACACCTTC
J: TRBJ1-2; D: NA; size: NA; V: TRBV2; CDR3: CASSEEQGVGHGYTF; DNA: TGTGCCAGCAGTGAAGAACAGGGTGTAGGGCACGGCTACACCTTC
J: TRBJ2-7; D: TRBD1; size: once; V: TRBV5-4; CDR3: CASSGTTGGYEQYF; DNA: TGTGCCAGCAGCGGGACGACAGGGGGATACGAGCAGTACTTC
J: TRBJ2-4; D: NA; size: NA; V: TRBV5-1; CDR3: CASSYVPPGLPAKNIQYF; DNA: TGCGCCAGCAGCTATGTACCCCCGGGACTCCCAGCCAAAAACATTCAGTACTTC
J: TRBJ1-4; D: NA; size: NA; V: TRBV11-2; CDR3: CASTKQGEKLFF; DNA: TGTGCCAGCACAAAACAGGGTGAAAAACTGTTTTTT
J: TRBJ2-5; D: NA; size: NA; V: TRBV5-1; CDR3: CASSRLEGVLTQYF; DNA: TGCGCCAGCAGTCGTCTCGAGGGGGTCTTGACCCAGTACTTC
J: TRBJ2-1; D: TRBD2; size: NA; V: TRBV4-3; CDR3: CASSQMREGLPHPEFF; DNA: TGCGCCAGCAGCCAGATGCGGGAGGGTCTACCCCATCCGGAGTTCTTC
J: TRBJ2-5; D: NA; size: NA; V: TRBV6-1; CDR3: CASSIISDGPWTNF; DNA: TGTGCCAGCAGCATTATTAGCGACGGACCGTGGACGAACTTC